These 27 T cell receptor beta chains share one sample of origin, sequenced in a study of neoadjuvant anti-PD-1 for oral cavity cancer. Using immunoSEQ multiplex PCR, the repertoire was profiled, and TCRdb retains in-frame clones only, with some absent. In the table there are around 15,000 clones, around 69% of which are singletons. The input for sequencing was PBMCs, taken before nivolumab (anti-PD-1) treatment. Source of these receptors: a person aged 40 to 85 with oral cavity squamous cell carcinoma.

The chain uses TRBV5-4 and TRBJ2-5, with 8 bases matching TRBD1. In germline, CDR1 is SGHNT, CDR2 YYREEE (reference sequence). V was clipped by 6 bases and J by 10 bases; unmatched bases: 11. The CDR3 length is 13 residues. The CDR3 region has the DNA TGTGCCAGCACCTCGTCCCGGGACAGGATCCAGTACTTC. It is translated as CASTSSRDRIQYF.

There are a few counts of this clone. The J gene is TRBJ1-1, the V gene TRBV6-1; 9 positions match TRBD1. Germline CDR1 MNHNS, CDR2 SASEGT. Trimming removed 5 bases from V and 12 bases from J; junction bases left unmatched: 7. The CDR3 is 12 amino acids. This CDR3 is CASSSDRGATFF. CDR3 in DNA: TGTGCCAGCAGTTCGGACAGGGGTGCAACTTTCTTT.

The chain carries TRBV25-1 and TRBJ1-1; TRBD1 matches 9 bases. Germline V gives CDR1 MGHDK, CDR2 SYGVNS. The CDR3 loop spans 15 amino acids. V shed 2 bases, J shed 5 bases, and the junction held 6 bases outside the gene matches. CDR3: CASSEMGQGGTEAFF. In DNA form, the CDR3 reads TGTGCCAGCAGTGAAATGGGACAGGGTGGGACTGAAGCTTTCTTT.

V and J are TRBV5-1 and TRBJ2-1; 14 bases match TRBD2. The trim removed 4 bases at V and 8 bases at J, leaving 11 bases unmatched. The CDR3 extends over 17 amino acids. Looked up from germline, CDR1 is SGHRS and CDR2 is YFSETQ. DNA of the CDR3: TGCGCCAGCAGCCCTGGGACTAGCGGGAGTGATGGGGATGAGCAGTTCTTC. It translates to CASSPGTSGSDGDEQFF.

This sequence joins TRBV29-1 and TRBJ2-3; D gene ambiguous. The germline V gene encodes CDR1 SQVTM and CDR2 ANQGSEA. This CDR3 region has 11 residues. The V end was cut by 2 bases, the J end by 6 bases, with 6 bases between. CDR3 DNA sequence: TGCAGCGTTGAACTCTCGGATACGCAGTATTTT. It is translated as CSVELSDTQYF.

V gene TRBV6-5 combines with J gene TRBJ2-5; D remains ambiguous. Germline lookup yields CDR1 MNHEY and CDR2 SVGAGI. The V end lost 2 bases, the J end lost 6 bases, and 4 bases lay between the germline ends. The CDR3 covers 11 residues. The CDR3 DNA sequence: TGTGCCAGCAGTTACCTAAAGACCCAGTACTTC. Its translation is CASSYLKTQYF.

The chain recombines TRBV7-8 with TRBJ1-5, with D perhaps matching TRBD1 (6 bases). Germline V gene lookup returns CDR1 SGHVS and CDR2 FQNEAQ. V lost 6 bases, J lost 5 bases, and 17 bases lay in between. CDR3 length equals 15 residues. CDR3 loop: CASRREGGRDQPQHF. CDR3 nucleotides: TGTGCCAGCAGGCGGGAGGGGGGGCGAGATCAGCCCCAGCATTTT.

CDR3 sequence reads: CASSLSPGQVLEQYF. The CDR3 nucleotides are TGTGCCAGCAGCTTATCCCCGGGACAGGTCCTCGAGCAGTACTTC. The chain combines TRBV5-6 with TRBJ2-7; 8 bases map to TRBD1. This CDR3 contains 15 residues. Germline-derived CDR1 and CDR2 are SGHDT and YYEEEE. The V gene end was trimmed by 2 bases and the J gene end by 6 bases; junction bases not matched to a gene: 10.

V usage is TRBV12-5 and J usage is TRBJ2-7; 10 bases align to TRBD2. CDR1 and CDR2 from the germline V gene are LGHNT and FRNRAP. The CDR3 loop spans 14 amino acids. V shed 6 bases and J 2 bases; nucleotides not matched to a gene: 4. The CDR3 protein is CASGSTSGPYEQYF. In DNA form, the CDR3 reads TGTGCTAGTGGGTCGACTAGCGGGCCCTACGAGCAGTACTTC.

This sequence joins TRBV28 and TRBJ1-1; 11 bases align to TRBD1. The germline gives CDR1 MDHEN, CDR2 SYDVKM. Trimming removed 7 bases from V and 7 bases from J; junction bases left unmatched: 8. This CDR3 spans 14 amino acids. CDR3 amino acids: CASKPDRGHGEAFF. In DNA, the CDR3 is TGTGCCAGCAAGCCGGACAGGGGGCATGGTGAAGCTTTCTTT.

The rearrangement uses TRBV5-6 and TRBJ1-1; 8 bases fit TRBD1. Trimming at V came to 3 bases and at J to 5 bases, leaving 6 bases not matched to a gene. The CDR3 sequence is 14 residues long. CDR1 is SGHDT, CDR2 YYEEEE, per germline. The CDR3 region is CASSSRTGRTEAFF. CDR3 nucleotide sequence: TGTGCCAGCAGCTCGAGGACAGGGAGGACTGAAGCTTTCTTT.

The rearrangement uses TRBV7-2 and TRBJ2-2; TRBD2 matches 9 bases. This CDR3 has 15 residues. V shed 3 bases and J 5 bases; nucleotides not matched to a gene: 4. CDR1 and CDR2 (germline): SGHTA, FQGNSA. The chain's CDR3 is CASSFDSGSTGELFF. CDR3 DNA sequence: TGTGCCAGCAGCTTTGATAGCGGGAGTACCGGGGAGCTGTTTTTT.

This chain joins TRBV5-6 and TRBJ2-7; D remains unclear. The CDR3 spans 11 residues. The V gene's germline CDR1 is SGHDT and CDR2 YYEEEE. V lost 3 bases to trimming and J lost 6 bases, with 7 bases between them. The CDR3 DNA is TGTGCCAGCAGCTCCTTCGTCGAGCAGTACTTC. It is translated as CASSSFVEQYF.

The J gene is TRBJ1-1, the V gene TRBV9; D possibly corresponds to TRBD1 (5 bases). The germline CDR1 and CDR2 sequences are SGDLS and YYNGEE. Trimming left V 0 bases short and J 1 base short, with 13 bases between. The CDR3 contains 16 residues. CDR3 residues: CASSVVPQGGNTEAFF. The CDR3 bases are TGTGCCAGCAGCGTAGTACCTCAGGGAGGGAACACTGAAGCTTTCTTT.

Judged by abundance, this clone is large. The chain couples TRBV28 to TRBJ1-2, with no clear D. The CDR3 runs to 14 residues. The V and J ends lost 5 bases and 4 bases respectively, with 14 bases between them. The germline V gene encodes CDR1 MDHEN and CDR2 SYDVKM. CDR3 protein: CASSAYLSGYGYTF. CDR3 bases: TGTGCCAGCAGTGCCTACCTCAGCGGCTATGGCTACACCTTC.

This clone was detected a few times. The chain has TRBV2 and TRBJ1-1, with D perhaps matching TRBD1 (5 bases). This CDR3 has 14 amino acids. Trimming removed 7 bases at V and 1 base at J, with 13 bases between. Per germline, CDR1 SNHLY and CDR2 FYNNEI. The CDR3 sequence: CASTLDTRNTEAFF. CDR3 coding DNA: TGTGCCAGCACCCTGGACACGCGGAACACTGAAGCTTTCTTT.

The chain couples TRBV19 to TRBJ2-7; 12 positions agree with TRBD2. The trim removed 4 bases at V and 2 bases at J, leaving 6 bases unmatched. From germline, CDR1 is LNHDA and CDR2 SQIVND (reference sequence). The CDR3 is made up of 16 amino acids. DNA for the CDR3: TGTGCCAGTAGTAGACAACTAGCGGGGGGCCCCTACGAGCAGTACTTC. Its protein product is CASSRQLAGGPYEQYF.

This clone was detected a few times. V and J are TRBV4-1 and TRBJ2-2; no reliable D call. The CDR3 runs to 18 residues. The V gene's germline CDR1 is MGHRA and CDR2 YSYEKL. Trimming cost V 4 bases and J 4 bases, with 22 bases left between them. CDR3 sequence (DNA): TGCGCCAGCAGCCCGCTTACCCCCGAGCGCCCGGGCACCGGGGAGCTGTTTTTT. Translated: CASSPLTPERPGTGELFF.

This clone was detected once. The chain links TRBV6-5 to TRBJ2-5, with 9 bases aligning to TRBD2. CDR3 size: 15 residues. V shed 4 bases and J 0 bases; nucleotides not matched to a gene: 3. CDR1 and CDR2 (germline): MNHEY, SVGAGI. The CDR3 bases are TGTGCCAGCAGTTTAGCGGGAGAATACCAAGAGACCCAGTACTTC. Translating it yields CASSLAGEYQETQYF.

The rearrangement links TRBV6-6 to TRBJ1-1; perhaps TRBD1 as D (5 bases). Germline CDR1 reads MNHNY; CDR2 reads SVGAGI (reference sequence). The CDR3 has 13 amino acids. The V and J ends lost 10 bases and 0 bases respectively, with 12 bases between them. The CDR3 nucleotides are TGTGCCACCAGGGTACTTATGAACACTGAAGCTTTCTTT. This gives the protein CATRVLMNTEAFF.

This chain links TRBV5-1 with TRBJ2-1; the D gene is possibly TRBD2 (6 bases). CDR3 length: 16 residues. Trimming took 4 bases from V and 0 from J, leaving 14 bases between them. In germline, CDR1 is SGHRS, CDR2 YFSETQ. As DNA, the CDR3 is TGCGCCAGCAGCCTAGGGGACTTTAGCTCCTACAATGAGCAGTTCTTC. Its translation: CASSLGDFSSYNEQFF.

The DNA for the CDR3 is TGTGCCAGCAGCCCACCAACCAGGGAGACCCAGTACTTC. Encoded protein: CASSPPTRETQYF. This chain joins TRBV11-2 and TRBJ2-5; no firm D call. This CDR3 contains 13 residues. V lost 5 bases and J 5 bases, leaving 12 bases between the germline ends. CDR1 is SGHAT, CDR2 FQNNGV, per germline.

The CDR3 loop is CASSLDPDRADTGELFF. The CDR3 coding sequence is TGCGCCAGCAGCTTGGACCCCGACAGGGCCGACACCGGGGAGCTGTTTTTT. The gene calls are TRBV5-1 and TRBJ2-2; 7 nucleotides align to TRBD1. J gave up 3 bases and V 0 bases, and 8 bases lay outside the gene matches. Germline V CDR1 and CDR2: SGHRS, YFSETQ. The CDR3 is made up of 17 amino acids.

This clone was detected a few times. The J gene is TRBJ1-4, the V gene TRBV6-1; D remains unclear. Germline V gene sequence: CDR1 MNHNS, CDR2 SASEGT. This CDR3 contains 14 residues. With 7 bases removed from V and 0 bases from J, the gap between germline ends came to 9 bases. The chain's CDR3 is CASTLSPTNEKLFF. CDR3 in DNA: TGTGCCAGCACCCTTAGCCCAACTAATGAAAAACTGTTTTTT.

This clone has just one count. This rearrangement joins TRBV7-8 to TRBJ2-7, with D tentatively TRBD2 (5 bases). Per germline, CDR1 SGHVS and CDR2 FQNEAQ. The CDR3 runs to 16 residues. V lost 5 bases to trimming and J lost 2 bases, with 19 bases between them. CDR3 loop: CASSLIARETTYEQYF. CDR3 bases: TGTGCCAGCAGCCTTATAGCGAGAGAGACTACCTACGAGCAGTACTTC.

The chain has TRBV6-5 and TRBJ1-5, with 10 nucleotides matching TRBD1. Germline trimming cut 2 bases from V and 2 bases from J; bases unmatched to any gene: 0. There are 15 residues in the CDR3. Germline lookup yields CDR1 MNHEY and CDR2 SVGAGI. The CDR3 is CASSYGTGGNQPQHF. CDR3 bases: TGTGCCAGCAGTTACGGGACAGGGGGCAATCAGCCCCAGCATTTT.

This chain joins TRBV28 and TRBJ2-3; 7 bases are shared with TRBD1. The CDR3 spans 13 residues. With 3 bases clipped from V and 8 bases from J, the junction kept 5 bases outside the gene matches. Germline V gene lookup returns CDR1 MDHEN and CDR2 SYDVKM. The CDR3 sequence: CASSLTGPVTQYF. The CDR3 bases are TGTGCCAGCAGTTTGACAGGGCCGGTTACGCAGTATTTT. Combining the CDR3 with reference TRBV28 and TRBJ2-3 gives the whole variable domain DVKVTQSSRYLVKRTGEKVFLECVQDMDHENMFWYRQDPGLGLRLIYFSYDVKMKEKGDIPEGYSVSREKKERFSLILESASTNQTSMYLCASSLTGPVTQYFGPGTRLTVL.